This T cell receptor beta chain was recorded in a study of cytomegalovirus exposure and HLA in healthy donors. Study information: Around 80 million unique TCR sequences came from HLA-typed donors in an early release. Study conclusions and caveats: In an earlier analysis, productive rearrangement rates for most beta V segments clustered near 90% or 30%.

With 6 bases removed from V and 3 bases from J, the gap between germline ends came to 12 bases. Germline CDR1 is SNHLY and CDR2 is FYNNEI. The CDR3 covers 14 residues. As regards this clone: No antigen is known for it.

Both 60 Vbeta primers and 13 Jbeta primers went into the PCR. The repertoire was sequenced with immunoSEQ multiplex PCR; TCRdb's copy has only in-frame clones and lacks some. Its listing shows some 30,000 clones. The chain combines TRBV2 with TRBJ1-5; D remains unclear. Sequencing was done on a sample of PBMCs. The receptor's source is a woman in her forties in good health and CMV-seropositive. The CDR3 DNA reads TGTGCCAGCAGCGATGGGCGGGACAATCAGCCCCAGCATTTT. Its protein is CASSDGRDNQPQHF.